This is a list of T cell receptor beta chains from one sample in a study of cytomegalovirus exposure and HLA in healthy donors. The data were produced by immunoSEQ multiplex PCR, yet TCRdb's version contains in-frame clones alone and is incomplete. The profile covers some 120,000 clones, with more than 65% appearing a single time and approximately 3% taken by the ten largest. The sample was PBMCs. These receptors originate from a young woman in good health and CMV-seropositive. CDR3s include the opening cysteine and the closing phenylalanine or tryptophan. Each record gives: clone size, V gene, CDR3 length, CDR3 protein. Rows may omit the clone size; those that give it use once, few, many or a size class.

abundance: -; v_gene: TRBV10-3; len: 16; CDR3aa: CAISEGTGGVNTEAFF
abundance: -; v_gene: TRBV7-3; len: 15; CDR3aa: CASSTQGSDTGELFF
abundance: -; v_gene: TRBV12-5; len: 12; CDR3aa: CASAWGGAPQHF
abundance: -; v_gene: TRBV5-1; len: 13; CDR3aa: CASSLGQGIEQYF
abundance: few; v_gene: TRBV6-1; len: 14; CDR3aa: CASSGAGGPYEQYF
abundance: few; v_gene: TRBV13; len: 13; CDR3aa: CASGHKSGNTIYF
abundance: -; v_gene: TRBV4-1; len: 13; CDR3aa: CASSQAVQETQYF
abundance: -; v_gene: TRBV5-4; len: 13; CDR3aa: CASSLVEQETQYF
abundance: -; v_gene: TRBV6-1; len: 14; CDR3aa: CASRDNLAKNIQYF
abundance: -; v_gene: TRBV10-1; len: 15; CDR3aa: CASRAGTPDYNEQFF
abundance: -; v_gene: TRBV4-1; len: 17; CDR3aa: CASSQSFTGATNEKLFF
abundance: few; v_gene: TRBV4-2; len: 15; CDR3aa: CASSPAGGLTDTQYF
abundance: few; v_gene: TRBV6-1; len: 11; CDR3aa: CASTDSYEQYF
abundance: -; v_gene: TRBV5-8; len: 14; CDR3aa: CASSFIGVNTEAFF
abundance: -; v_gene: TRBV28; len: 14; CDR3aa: CASREPGQEYGYTF
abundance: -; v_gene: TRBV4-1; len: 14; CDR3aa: CASSQPSVSGELFF
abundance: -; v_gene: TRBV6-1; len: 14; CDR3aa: CASIPTRLDTEAFF
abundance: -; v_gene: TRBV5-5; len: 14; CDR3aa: CASSLGQASYEQYF
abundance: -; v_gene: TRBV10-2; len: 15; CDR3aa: CASSEPEAGVYGYTF
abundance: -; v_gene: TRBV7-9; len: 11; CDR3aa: CSSSRVFEQYF
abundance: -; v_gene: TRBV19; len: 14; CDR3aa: CASNAGSHNYGYTF
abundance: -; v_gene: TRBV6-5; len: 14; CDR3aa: CASSQQGARTEAFF
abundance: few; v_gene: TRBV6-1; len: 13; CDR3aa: CASLPGQLNGYTF
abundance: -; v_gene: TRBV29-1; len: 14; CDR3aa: CSVVVLDSPYEQYF
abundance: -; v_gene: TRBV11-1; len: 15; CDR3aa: CASSPGQGSTDTQYF
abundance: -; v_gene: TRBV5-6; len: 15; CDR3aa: CASSLSKGQGYEQYF
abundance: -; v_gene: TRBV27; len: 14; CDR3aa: CASSFGQADYGYTF
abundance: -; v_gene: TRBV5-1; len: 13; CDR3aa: CASSLVWASEQYF
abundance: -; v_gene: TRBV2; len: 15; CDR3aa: CASSEQGPIGSPLHF
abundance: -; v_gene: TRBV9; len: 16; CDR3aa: CASSVGGGSDNSPLHF
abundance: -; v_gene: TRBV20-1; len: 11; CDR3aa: CSAGRDNSYTF
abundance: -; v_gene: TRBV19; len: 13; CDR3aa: CASSIDSGNTIYF
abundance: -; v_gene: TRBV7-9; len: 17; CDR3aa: CASSFLAGGPDPETQYF
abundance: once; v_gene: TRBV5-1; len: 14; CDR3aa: CASTGTGSTDTQYF
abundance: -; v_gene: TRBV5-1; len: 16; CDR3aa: CASSLVPSGVTDTQYF
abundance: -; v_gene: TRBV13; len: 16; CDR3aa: CASSSPGGISYNEQFF
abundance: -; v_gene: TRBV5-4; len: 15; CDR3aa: CASSFGGPSYNEQFF
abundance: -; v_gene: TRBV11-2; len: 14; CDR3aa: CASNKPGQGLGYTF
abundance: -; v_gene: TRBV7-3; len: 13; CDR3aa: CASSLTTYNEQFF
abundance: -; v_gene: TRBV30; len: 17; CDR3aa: CAWSDPGGGLALYEQYF
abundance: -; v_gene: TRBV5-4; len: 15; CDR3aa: CASSARGGGMETQYF
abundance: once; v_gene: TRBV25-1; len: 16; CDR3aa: CASSEPGTSLDNEQFF
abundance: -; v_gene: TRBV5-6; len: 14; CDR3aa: CASSLAASADTQYF
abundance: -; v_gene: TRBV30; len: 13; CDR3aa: CAYLQASNYGYTF
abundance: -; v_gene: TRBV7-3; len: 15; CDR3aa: CASSDGQGINSPLHF
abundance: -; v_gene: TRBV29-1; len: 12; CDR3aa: CSVADRAYGYTF
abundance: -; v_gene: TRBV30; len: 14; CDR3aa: CAWSVEGRGNTIYF
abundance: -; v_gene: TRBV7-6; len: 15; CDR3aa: CASSSAGQGDEKLFF
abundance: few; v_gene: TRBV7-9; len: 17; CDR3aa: CASSLGGLGLAYKTQYF
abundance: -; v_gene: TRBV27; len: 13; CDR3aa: CASSSTVSYEQYF
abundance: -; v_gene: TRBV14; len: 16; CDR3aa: CASSQDHDITHEKLFF
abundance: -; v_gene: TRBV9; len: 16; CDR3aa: CASSVAGTGVAYEQFF
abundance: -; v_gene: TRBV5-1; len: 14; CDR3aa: CASSPVGGSHEQYF
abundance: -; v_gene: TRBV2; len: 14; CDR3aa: CASIRQGYTDTQYF
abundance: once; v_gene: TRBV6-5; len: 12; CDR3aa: CASSLDKGGYTF